This entry lists 5 T cell receptor beta chains sequenced from one sample in a study of T cell clonality in common variable immunodeficiency. TCRdb's table, derived via immunoSEQ multiplex PCR, lists solely in-frame clones and lacks some. The sample yields some 30,000 clones, without any singletons. The sequenced sample consisted of peripheral blood mononuclear cells. These receptor sequences come from a person between 18 and 70 years old in good health.

Judged by abundance, this clone is medium-sized (0.01 to 0.1%). The missing CDR3 end, 3 residues past where the read stops, is filled in from the germline J gene. This chain uses TRBV5-4 with TRBJ2-3; D is uncertain. CDR3 length: 15 residues. Trimming removed 0 bases from V and 3 bases from J, with 11 bases in between. The germline CDR1 and CDR2 sequences are SGHNT and YYREEE (reference sequence). The part of the CDR3 DNA that was read is TGTGCCAGCAGCTTGGCAGGCCCCCGGACAGATACG. This encodes CASSLAGPRTDT. The CDR3 as a whole reads CASSLAGPRTDTQYF. Variable domain in full (rest from reference TRBV5-4 and TRBJ2-3): ETGVTQSPTHLIKTRGQQVTLRCSSQSGHNTVSWYQQALGQGPQFIFQYYREEENGRGNFPPRFSGLQFPNYSSELNVNALELDDSALYLCASSLAGPRTDTQYFGPGTRLTVL.

This clone showed up many times. Read sequence stops 3 residues before the CDR3 end, and the germline J gene provides the missing end. V is TRBV2 and J is TRBJ1-1; D not resolved. V was clipped by 3 bases and J by 6 bases, with 11 bases between them. The CDR3 loop spans 13 amino acids. Germline V lookup: CDR1 SNHLY, CDR2 FYNNEI. CDR3 DNA (partial): TGTGCCAGCAGTGATGGTGGGCGAGCTGAA. Protein: CASSDGGRAE. The full-length CDR3 reads as CASSDGGRAEAFF.

This clone was counted ten times or more. The CDR3 end falls 3 residues outside the read, so it is completed with the germline J gene. The chain carries TRBV20-1 and TRBJ2-7, with TRBD2 identical over 10 bases. The CDR3 length is 15 residues. CDR1 and CDR2 from the germline V gene are DFQATT and SNEGSKA (reference sequence). V gave up 0 bases and J gave up 2 bases; unmatched junction bases: 4. The CDR3 bases that were read are TGCAGTGCTAGAGATGGGACTAGCGCTACCTACGAG. Protein product: CSARDGTSATYE. The CDR3 reads in full as CSARDGTSATYEQYF.

This clone is labeled as medium-sized. The read ends 3 residues shy of where the CDR3 ends; the end is completed using the germline J gene. The gene calls are TRBV14 and TRBJ2-4; 11 bases fit TRBD1. The CDR3 covers 15 residues. The ends lost 4 bases at V and 9 bases at J; junction bases unmatched: 8. Per germline, CDR1 SGHDN and CDR2 FVKESK. The sequenced part of the CDR3 DNA is TGTGCCAGCAGCCGAAGGACAGGGGGCGCGGGCATT. This gives the protein CASSRRTGGAGI. Given in full, the CDR3 is CASSRRTGGAGIQYF.

This clone was seen at least ten times. The read terminates 3 residues before the CDR3 end, so the remaining end is supplied by the germline J gene. This rearrangement joins TRBV4-2 to TRBJ2-2; 10 bases match TRBD1. The CDR3 is 15 residues long. Germline assignment: CDR1 LGHNA and CDR2 YNFKEQ. CDR3 loop: CASSQGQGAGEKLFF. CDR3 bases read: TGTGCCAGCAGCCAAGGACAGGGGGCCGGAGAAAAG.